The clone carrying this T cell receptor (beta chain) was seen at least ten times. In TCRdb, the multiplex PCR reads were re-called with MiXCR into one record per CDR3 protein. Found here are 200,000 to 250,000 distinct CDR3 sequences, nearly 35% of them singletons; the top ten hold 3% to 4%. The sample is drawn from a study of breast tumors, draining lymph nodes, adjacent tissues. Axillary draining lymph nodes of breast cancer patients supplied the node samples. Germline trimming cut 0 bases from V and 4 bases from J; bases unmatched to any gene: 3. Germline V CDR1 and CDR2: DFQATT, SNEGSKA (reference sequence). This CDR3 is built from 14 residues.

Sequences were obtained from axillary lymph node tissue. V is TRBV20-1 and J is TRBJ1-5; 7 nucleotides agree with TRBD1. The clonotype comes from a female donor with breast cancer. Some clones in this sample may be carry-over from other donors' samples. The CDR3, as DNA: TGCAGTGCTAGAGATCCCAGGGGGAATCAGCCCCAGCATTTT. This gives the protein CSARDPRGNQPQHF.